This T cell receptor beta chain was sequenced during a study of T-cell memory formation after mild COVID-19. Study-level findings and limits: For second-wave clones that peaked at day 37, SARS-CoV-2 specificity went unverified. Day 15 to 85 contracting clones showed balanced CD4/CD8; day 15 to 37 expanders favored CD4+. CD4+ clones that contracted lay mainly in CM and EM; CD8+ ones lay in EMRA.

A 5'RACE reaction primed in the constant segment made cDNA libraries of TCR alpha and TCR beta, and these carried sample barcodes and UMIs. TCRdb reprocessed the 5' RACE reads with MiXCR, giving one entry per CDR3 protein. The data contain roughly 200,000 distinct CDR3 sequences, approximately 10% of them singletons. Germline assignment: CDR1 DFQATT and CDR2 SNEGSKA (reference sequence). The CDR3 is 14 amino acids. V shed 2 bases, J shed 3 bases, and the junction held 3 bases outside the gene matches. About this clonotype itself: Its matching antigen is unknown.

The sample was PBMCs or a T cell subset sorted from them (not recorded which). The TCR comes from a young man who had mild COVID-19 (a few samples of this study predate the infection). Cell type and time point are not known. This chain uses TRBV20-1 with TRBJ2-7, with 11 bases aligning to TRBD1. In nucleotides, the CDR3 is TGCAGTGCTAGAATGGACAGGGGGCTCTACGAGCAGTACTTC. Its protein is CSARMDRGLYEQYF.